Listed below are T cell receptor beta chains from one sample, sequenced in a study of beta chain features in type 1 diabetes. Measured with immunoSEQ multiplex PCR; TCRdb has only the in-frame clones, and not every one. The sample holds 150,000 to 180,000 clones; roughly 8.1% are singletons and the top ten take 0.55% to 0.75%. The sample was central memory CD4+ T cells from blood. These receptors were collected from a man younger than 35 in good health. The CDR3 runs from the conserved cysteine through the conserved F or W. The D gene is left open where the match is weak. Rows give clone size only sometimes, using once, few, many, or a class for an expanded clone.

v_call	j_call	d_call	clone_size	cdr3_nt	cdr3_aa
TRBV27	TRBJ1-3	-	-	TGTGCCAGCATGAGCTCTGGAAACACCATATATTTT	CASMSSGNTIYF
TRBV7-2	TRBJ1-2	TRBD1	-	TGTGCCAGCAGCTTAGGGACAGGTGGCTACACCTTC	CASSLGTGGYTF
TRBV6-5	TRBJ2-7	TRBD1	-	TGTGCCAGCAGTTACTCCTCGGACAGGGGCGAGCAGTACTTC	CASSYSSDRGEQYF
TRBV18	TRBJ1-5	-	few	TGTGCCAGCTCACCCCCCGGGACAATATCCTGGAAGATTCAGCCCCAGCATTTT	CASSPPGTISWKIQPQHF
TRBV18	TRBJ2-3	-	few	TGTGCCAGCTCACCGAGAGGATCAGATACGCAGTATTTT	CASSPRGSDTQYF
TRBV11-2	TRBJ2-7	-	-	TGTGCCAGCAGCCTCACTGGGGGGATTCCCTACGAGCAGTACTTC	CASSLTGGIPYEQYF
TRBV5-6	TRBJ1-1	TRBD1	-	TGTGCCAGCAGCGACACAAGGACAGGGGAGACTGAAGCTTTCTTT	CASSDTRTGETEAFF
TRBV7-3	TRBJ2-3	-	many	TGTGCCAGCAGCTTAACAGGGGGATGGACAGATACGCAGTATTTT	CASSLTGGWTDTQYF
TRBV19	TRBJ1-5	-	-	TGTGCCAGTTGTTGGGGCGCAGACAATCAGCCCCAGCATTTT	CASCWGADNQPQHF
TRBV7-3	TRBJ1-6	TRBD1	few	TGTGCCAGCAGCCCAGCGGCAGGGGGCTCGCCCCTCCACTTT	CASSPAAGGSPLHF
TRBV7-2	TRBJ2-2	-	few	TGTGCCAGCAGCTTATTGTCGGGGGGCGGCACCGGGGAGCTGTTTTTT	CASSLLSGGGTGELFF
TRBV25-1	TRBJ1-2	TRBD1	-	TGTGCCAGCAGTGAACAGGGGGCTAACTATGGCTACACCTTC	CASSEQGANYGYTF
TRBV30	TRBJ1-1	TRBD1	-	TGTGCCTGGAACCCGGGACAGCTAACGAACACTGAAGCTTTCTTT	CAWNPGQLTNTEAFF
TRBV4-3	TRBJ1-1	TRBD1	few	TGCGCCAGCAGCCAAGTGACAGGGGGCATGAACACTGAAGCTTTCTTT	CASSQVTGGMNTEAFF
TRBV6-6	TRBJ1-2	-	few	TGTGCCAGCAGTTACCAAAACTATGGCTACACCTTC	CASSYQNYGYTF
TRBV18	TRBJ1-5	-	-	TGTGCCAGCTCACCTTCAGAACATCAGCCCCAGCATTTT	CASSPSEHQPQHF
TRBV18	TRBJ1-2	TRBD1	-	TGTGCCAGCTCACCGACAGGGATGGATGGCTACACCTTC	CASSPTGMDGYTF
TRBV7-8	TRBJ2-1	TRBD2	few	TGTGCCAGCAGCTTCTCGGGGCCTAGCGGACACAATGAGCAGTTCTTC	CASSFSGPSGHNEQFF
TRBV28	TRBJ2-3	-	-	TGTGCCAGCAGTTTATTTGACAGGAACACAGATACGCAGTATTTT	CASSLFDRNTDTQYF
TRBV5-5	TRBJ1-4	-	-	TGTGCCAGCAGCTTTCGGTCAGGGTTGTCAGAAAAACTGTTTTTT	CASSFRSGLSEKLFF
TRBV5-8	TRBJ2-6	-	few	TGTGCCAGCAGTTCGGCCGGGGGCGTCCTGACTTTC	CASSSAGGVLTF
TRBV14	TRBJ2-7	-	many	TGTGCCAGCAGCCCGCTTCTGGCAGGATCCTACGAGCAGTACTTC	CASSPLLAGSYEQYF
TRBV11-3	TRBJ2-3	-	few	TGTGCCAGCGCAGTGCACACAGATACGCAGTATTTT	CASAVHTDTQYF
TRBV5-6	TRBJ1-4	-	few	TGTGCCAGCAGCGCCCCGGGACAAATGAATGAAAAACTGTTTTTT	CASSAPGQMNEKLFF
TRBV4-3	TRBJ2-1	TRBD2	-	TGCGCCAGCAGCCAACAAAATTACGGGACTAGCGATGAGCAGTTCTTC	CASSQQNYGTSDEQFF
TRBV6-5	TRBJ2-7	TRBD2	few	TGTGCCAGCAGTAGACTAGCGGGAGGGAAGGAGCAGTACTTC	CASSRLAGGKEQYF
TRBV7-8	TRBJ2-5	TRBD2	-	TGTGCCAGCAGCTCCCCGGGACTAGCGGGGGGAGAGACCCAGTACTTC	CASSSPGLAGGETQYF
TRBV19	TRBJ2-2	-	-	TGTGCCAGTAGTAGGACAGAATCGAACACCGGGGAGCTGTTTTTT	CASSRTESNTGELFF
TRBV7-3	TRBJ1-4	-	-	TGTGCCAGCAGCCCGCGGCCGGGTGAAAAACTGTTTTTT	CASSPRPGEKLFF
TRBV4-2	TRBJ2-2	-	-	TGTGCCAGCAGCTTAGCGCGGCTCGGGGAGCTGTTTTTT	CASSLARLGELFF
TRBV5-1	TRBJ2-1	-	few	TGCGCCAGCAGCTTATCCCCCAGTGGACTGGGGAATGAGCAGTTCTTC	CASSLSPSGLGNEQFF
TRBV4-2	TRBJ2-7	TRBD2	few	TGTGCCAGCAGCCCCCGAGAGCGGGAGCCGTACGAGCAGTACTTC	CASSPREREPYEQYF
TRBV19	TRBJ2-1	-	many	TGTGCCAGTAGTATAGAGGCGGGGAGACACAATGAGCAGTTCTTC	CASSIEAGRHNEQFF
TRBV16	TRBJ1-2	-	many	TGTGCCAGCAGCAAAACTGAATATGGCTACACCTTC	CASSKTEYGYTF
TRBV5-6	TRBJ2-1	TRBD1	few	TGTGCCAGCAGCTTGGCAAGGACAGGGTGGAATGAGCAGTTCTTC	CASSLARTGWNEQFF
TRBV7-8	TRBJ2-7	TRBD1	-	TGTGCCAGCACGGTGGACAGGGCGAGCGAGCAGTACTTC	CASTVDRASEQYF
TRBV4-3	TRBJ2-2	-	once	TGCGCCAGCAGCCAAGATACGGGGATACGTACCGGGGAGCTGTTTTTT	CASSQDTGIRTGELFF
TRBV5-1	TRBJ2-7	TRBD2	few	TGCGCCAGCAGCCCCCTCAGTCGGGGGGTCGGGATTGTGTTTGAGCAGTACTTC	CASSPLSRGVGIVFEQYF
TRBV19	TRBJ2-1	TRBD2	few	TGTGCCAGTAGATCCGGGACTAGCGGGAGGGGGAATGAGCAGTTCTTC	CASRSGTSGRGNEQFF
TRBV7-9	TRBJ1-1	-	-	TGTGCCAGCAGCTCTAACGGACGGGGGGAAACTGAAGCTTTCTTT	CASSSNGRGETEAFF
TRBV6-5	TRBJ2-3	TRBD1	-	TGTGCCAGCAGCCTGACAGGGGTTGGGACAGATACGCAGTATTTT	CASSLTGVGTDTQYF
TRBV4-3	TRBJ1-1	TRBD1	few	TGCGCCAGCAGCCAAGCCCAGGGGGCGGGAACTGAAGCTTTCTTT	CASSQAQGAGTEAFF
TRBV27	TRBJ1-3	-	-	TGTGCCAGCGCCCGAGACAGCTCTGGAAACACCATATATTTT	CASARDSSGNTIYF
TRBV27	TRBJ2-7	TRBD1	few	TGTGCCAGCAGTTTTTCCGGGACAGGGGGCTACCACGAGCAGTACTTC	CASSFSGTGGYHEQYF
TRBV27	TRBJ2-7	TRBD2	few	TGTGCCAGCATCCCCCAGGGACTAGCGGGATCCAGCTCCTACGAGCAGTACTTC	CASIPQGLAGSSSYEQYF
TRBV19	TRBJ2-2	TRBD1	-	TGTGCCAGTAGTAACAGGGGAACCACCGGGGAGCTGTTTTTT	CASSNRGTTGELFF
TRBV6-1	TRBJ1-5	-	few	TGTGCCAGCAGCCAAGGACAGATCAGCAATCAGCCCCAGCATTTT	CASSQGQISNQPQHF
TRBV30	TRBJ2-7	TRBD2	few	TGTGCCTGGGGATCTAGACTAGCCGGCTACGAGCAGTACTTC	CAWGSRLAGYEQYF
TRBV30	TRBJ2-1	-	few	TGTGCCTGGGGGTCGGAGGGGGCCGAGCAGTTCTTC	CAWGSEGAEQFF
TRBV10-3	TRBJ2-1	TRBD2	few	TGTGCCATCAGTGATTCGACTAGCGGGAGGATGAATGAGCAGTTCTTC	CAISDSTSGRMNEQFF